This T cell receptor (beta chain) was found in a study of T-cell memory formation after mild COVID-19. As to this clonotype: The antigen remains unidentified. A much larger clone differs by one base, so this may be a read error.

Broader study findings: Clones contracting over day 15 to 85 were CD4/CD8 balanced, with later expanders leaning CD4+. Clonal second-wave expansions that peaked on day 37 had unconfirmed SARS-CoV-2 specificity. Pre-infection memory contained some responding clones, which suggested that cross-reactive memory had joined.

The CDR3 is made up of 13 amino acids. Losses at the gene ends were 5 bases for V and 3 bases for J; bases not matched to a gene: 4. CDR1 is SEHNR, CDR2 FQNEAQ, per germline (reference sequence). 5'RACE, which relied on constant-segment primers, yielded TCR alpha and TCR beta cDNA libraries carrying sample barcodes and UMIs. TCRdb fed the 5' RACE reads into MiXCR, producing one record per CDR3 protein. The sample yields roughly 310,000 distinct CDR3 sequences, approximately 16% seen once. The TCR originated in a young man who had mild COVID-19 (a few samples of this study predate the infection). Cell type and time point are not known. The rearrangement uses TRBV7-9 and TRBJ2-7; 7 positions agree with TRBD1. The sequencing input was PBMCs or a T cell subset sorted from them (not recorded which). CDR3 nucleotides: TGTGCCAGCAGCCTGGGACAGCTCTACGAGCAGTACTTC. It codes for CASSLGQLYEQYF.